A single sample is the source of the 8 T cell receptor beta chains below, sequenced in a study of response to subunit inactivated influenza vaccine. TCRdb re-analysed the RT-PCR reads in MiXCR, keeping a single row per CDR3 protein. The sample has 500,000 to 750,000 distinct CDR3 sequences; around 15% are singletons. Sequences were derived from PBMCs from blood, sampled roughly 12 days after vaccination. Receptor source: a man aged 45-65 years who received an inactivated influenza vaccine.

The chain combines TRBV20-1 with TRBJ2-4; 13 nucleotides match TRBD2. After removal of 4 bases from V and 0 bases from J, the junction contained 6 bases not matched to a gene. The CDR3 is 17 amino acids. Per the germline V gene, CDR1 is DFQATT and CDR2 is SNEGSKA (reference sequence). This CDR3 reads CSATGLAGEVAKNIQYF. Here the CDR3 DNA reads TGCAGTGCTACCGGACTAGCGGGAGAGGTAGCCAAAAACATTCAGTACTTC.

This clonotype appeared a few times. The V gene is TRBV7-9, the J gene TRBJ2-7; no reliable D call. Germline V CDR1 and CDR2: SEHNR, FQNEAQ (reference sequence). The CDR3 loop spans 13 amino acids. V gave up 5 bases and J gave up 2 bases, with 10 bases separating them. The CDR3 DNA follows: TGTGCCAGCAGCCCCCAGGCGACCTACGAGCAGTACTTC. This gives the protein CASSPQATYEQYF. Full variable domain (rest looked up from reference TRBV7-9 and TRBJ2-7): DTGVSQNPRHKITKRGQNVTFRCDPISEHNRLYWYRQTLGQGPEFLTYFQNEAQLEKSRLLSDRFSAERPKGSFSTLEIQRTEQGDSAMYLCASSPQATYEQYFGPGTRLTVT.

In this sample, this clonotype turned up a few times. V and J are TRBV5-1 and TRBJ2-1; 8 nucleotides align to TRBD2. The junction had 5 bases not matched to a gene; V was cut back by 4 bases and J by 8 bases. This CDR3 is 13 amino acids long. Germline-derived CDR1 and CDR2 are SGHRS and YFSETQ. The DNA of the CDR3 is TGCGCCAGCAGCACCGGACTAGCCGATGAGCAGTTCTTC. As protein: CASSTGLADEQFF.

The chain is built from TRBV3-1 and TRBJ2-1, with D tentatively TRBD1 (6 bases). V dropped 4 bases and J dropped 4 bases, with 14 bases sitting between them. Germline CDR1 is LGHDT and CDR2 is YNNKEL (reference sequence). This CDR3 spans 15 amino acids. Written as DNA, the CDR3 is TGTGCCAGCAGCCTCGGGACATACACATACAATGAGCAGTTCTTC. As protein: CASSLGTYTYNEQFF.

This chain joins TRBV5-1 and TRBJ1-3; the match to TRBD1 covers 7 bases. The junction had 2 bases not matched to a gene; V was cut back by 0 bases and J by 2 bases. The CDR3 contains 15 residues. Germline loops: CDR1 SGHRS, CDR2 YFSETQ. CDR3 coding DNA: TGCGCCAGCAGCTTGGGACAGGGAGCTGGAAACACCATATATTTT. Its protein product is CASSLGQGAGNTIYF.

This clonotype was picked up a small number of times. This chain connects TRBV7-8 to TRBJ2-7, with TRBD1 matching over 9 bases. The CDR3 runs 15 residues. Germline V CDR1 and CDR2: SGHVS, FQNEAQ. Trimming removed 7 bases from V and 2 bases from J; junction bases left unmatched: 9. CDR3 coding DNA: TGTGCCAGCAACCTCCAACAGGGGGCTGCCTACGAGCAGTACTTC. Protein product: CASNLQQGAAYEQYF.

V and J are TRBV11-2 and TRBJ2-4; no clear D gene. This CDR3 spans 17 amino acids. Trimming left V 6 bases short and J 0 bases short, with 18 bases between. CDR1 is SGHAT, CDR2 FQNNGV, per germline. Here the CDR3 reads CASRKTAAALAKNIQYF. CDR3 bases: TGTGCCAGCAGAAAAACGGCGGCGGCCCTAGCCAAAAACATTCAGTACTTC. Supplemented by reference TRBV11-2 and TRBJ2-4, the full variable domain reads EAGVAQSPRYKIIEKRQSVAFWCNPISGHATLYWYQQILGQGPKLLIQFQNNGVVDDSQLPKDRFSAERLKGVDSTLKIQPAKLEDSAVYLCASRKTAAALAKNIQYFGAGTRLSVL.

This chain connects TRBV6-1 to TRBJ1-1; D call uncertain. Germline CDR1 reads MNHNS; CDR2 reads SASEGT. Trimming pared 2 bases from V and 1 base from J, leaving 11 bases between. The CDR3 runs to 15 residues. In DNA, the CDR3 is TGTGCCAGCAGTGAACAGCTGGGGTCGAACACTGAAGCTTTCTTT. Its protein is CASSEQLGSNTEAFF.